Listed here is a single T cell receptor (beta chain). The record originates from a study of blood T cell repertoires in COVID-19. Overall study context: Samples taken during acute and convalescent COVID-19 were collected in the United States, Italy and Spain. PBMCs, B-cell-depleted T cells, or T cells were the source of the cDNA or gDNA that made up the material.

Authors' data handling: How many nucleated cells were present was estimated from reference gene primer amplification. Libraries were prepared by immunoSEQ multiplex PCR; TCRdb keeps only in-frame clonotypes and omits some of them. V, J and clone size are those of that table, while D and trimming were read from the DNA. This table has roughly 86,000 clones, roughly 80% appearing once. Germline V CDR1 and CDR2: MGHDK, SYGVNS. The CDR3 consists of 15 residues. Trimming left V 1 base short and J 2 bases short, with 12 bases between. Specimen: peripheral blood. The V gene is TRBV25-1, the J gene TRBJ2-7; a weak D match, TRBD1 (7 bases). The TCR comes from a man aged 60-69 years with acute or convalescent COVID-19. For the CDR3, the DNA is TGTGCCAGCAGTGAATCTCAGGGGGGAGCCTACGAGCAGTACTTC. It encodes CASSESQGGAYEQYF.